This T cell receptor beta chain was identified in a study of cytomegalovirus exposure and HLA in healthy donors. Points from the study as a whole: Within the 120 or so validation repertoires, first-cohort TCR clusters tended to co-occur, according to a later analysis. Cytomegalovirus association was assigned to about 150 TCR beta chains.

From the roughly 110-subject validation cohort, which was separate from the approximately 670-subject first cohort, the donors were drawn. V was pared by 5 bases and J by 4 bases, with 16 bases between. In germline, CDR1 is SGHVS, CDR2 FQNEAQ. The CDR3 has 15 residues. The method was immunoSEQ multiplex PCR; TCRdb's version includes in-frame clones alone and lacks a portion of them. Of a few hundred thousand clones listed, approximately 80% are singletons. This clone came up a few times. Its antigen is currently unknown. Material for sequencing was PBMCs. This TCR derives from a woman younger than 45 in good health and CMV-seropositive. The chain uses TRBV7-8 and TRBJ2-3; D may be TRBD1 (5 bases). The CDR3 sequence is CASSPSRVFADTQYF. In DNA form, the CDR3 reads TGTGCCAGCAGCCCATCCAGGGTCTTCGCAGATACGCAGTATTTT.